The 17 T cell receptor beta chains below come from one sample, sequenced in a study of CD8+CD57+ T cells in acquired aplastic anemia. Patients chosen for sequencing had shown CD8+CD57+ cell expansion by flow cytometry. Profiling that covered TCR beta VDJ and CDR3 relied on genomic DNA as its template. TCRdb re-called the reads through MiXCR, storing one row per CDR3 protein. The data contain 150,000 to 200,000 distinct CDR3 sequences, roughly half of them singletons. Sequences were obtained from sorted CD4+, CD8+, or CD8+CD57+ T cells (not recorded which) from PBMCs. The origin of the receptors is a human donor with aplastic anemia.

A remark on this clonotype: Mismatch with germline at one junction end may stem from a read error. The genes are TRBV19 and TRBJ1-5; tentative D call: TRBD1 (5 bases). CDR1 LNHDA and CDR2 SQIVND come from the germline V gene (reference sequence). The CDR3 is made up of 20 amino acids. The CDR3 sequence is CASSINSGTPKPYSNQPRHF. The CDR3 DNA reads TGTGCCAGTAGTATTAATTCTGGGACCCCAAAACCATATAGCAATCAGCCCCGGCATTTT. Combining the CDR3 with reference TRBV19 and TRBJ1-5 gives the whole variable domain DGGITQSPKYLFRKEGQNVTLSCEQNLNHDAMYWYRQDPGQGLRLIYYSQIVNDFQKGDIAEGYSVSREKKESFPLTVTSAQKNPTAFYLCASSINSGTPKPYSNQPRHFGDGTRLSIL.

This clonotype appeared many times. V usage is TRBV12-3 or TRBV12-4 and J usage is TRBJ1-2; D unclear. The CDR3 length is 14 residues. V was trimmed by 6 bases and J by 4 bases, leaving 15 bases between them. DNA of the CDR3: TGTGCCAGCAGCCCCGGATCGATGGGCTATGGCTACACCTTC. It encodes CASSPGSMGYGYTF.

The chain employs TRBV7-9 and TRBJ2-7, with D uncertain. Trimming stripped 4 bases from V and 0 bases from J, with 10 bases between. Germline assignment: CDR1 SEHNR and CDR2 FQNEAQ (reference sequence). The CDR3 sequence is 14 residues long. CDR3 protein: CASSWVTSSYEQYF. Here the CDR3 DNA reads TGTGCCAGCAGCTGGGTTACTTCCTCCTACGAGCAGTACTTC.

This clonotype has ten or more counts. This sequence joins TRBV5-5 and TRBJ2-7; D possibly uses TRBD1 or TRBD2 (5 bases each). Germline assignment: CDR1 SGHKS and CDR2 YYEKEE (reference sequence). The V gene lost 0 bases and the J gene lost 4 bases, with 11 bases spanning the gap. This CDR3 spans 14 amino acids. CDR3 in amino acids: CASSLGWGLYEQYF. The CDR3 nucleotides are TGTGCCAGCAGCTTGGGTTGGGGGTTGTACGAGCAGTACTTC.

This chain uses TRBV11-2 with TRBJ2-7; no clear D gene. The V and J ends lost 1 base and 1 base respectively, with 8 bases between them. The V gene's germline CDR1 is SGHAT and CDR2 FQNNGV. This CDR3 comprises 14 residues. CDR3 sequence reads: CASSLGVGSYEQYF. The CDR3, as DNA: TGTGCCAGCAGCTTAGGGGTAGGGTCCTACGAGCAGTACTTC.

The sample holds many counts of this clonotype. The rearrangement links TRBV10-3 to TRBJ1-1; the D is unclear. Trimming left V 4 bases short and J 4 bases short, with 16 bases between. Germline lookup yields CDR1 ENHRY and CDR2 SYGVKD. The CDR3 runs 15 residues. CDR3 protein: CAISGAGSGGTEAFF. The CDR3, as DNA: TGTGCCATCAGTGGGGCCGGGAGTGGCGGCACTGAAGCTTTCTTT.

This rearrangement joins TRBV7-6 to TRBJ2-3; the D is unclear. Trimming stripped 6 bases from V and 5 bases from J, with 18 bases between. Germline CDR1 SGHVS, CDR2 FNYEAQ. CDR3 length: 15 residues. CDR3 amino acids: CASSSTDGSIDTQYF. For the CDR3, the DNA is TGTGCCAGCAGTTCTACGGACGGTTCAATAGATACGCAGTATTTT.

This clonotype counts as medium-sized. The chain couples TRBV10-3 to TRBJ1-5; 7 bases fit TRBD1. Per the germline V gene, CDR1 is ENHRY and CDR2 is SYGVKD. This CDR3 region has 13 residues. V dropped 11 bases and J dropped 0; count of bases not matched to a gene: 4. The CDR3 sequence is CASGGYSNQPQHF. Here the CDR3 DNA reads TGTGCCTCAGGGGGTTATAGCAATCAGCCCCAGCATTTT.

This clonotype was counted at least ten times. The V and J genes are TRBV20-1 and TRBJ2-4, with a weak D call TRBD2 (5 bases). V was clipped by 2 bases and J by 10 bases, with 18 bases between them. Germline V gives CDR1 DFQATT, CDR2 SNEGSKA (reference sequence). The CDR3 covers 14 residues. CDR3 loop: CSARTREGSPIQYF. The CDR3 coding sequence is TGCAGTGCTAGAACGCGAGAGGGTTCACCGATTCAGTACTTC.

This clonotype was seen just once. The chain employs TRBV24-1 and TRBJ2-3; the match to TRBD1 covers 9 bases. CDR1 is KGHDR, CDR2 SFDVKD, per germline. This CDR3 contains 17 residues. V dropped 3 bases and J dropped 7; count of bases not matched to a gene: 13. The CDR3 spells CATSDPHGTGYWNTQYF. DNA of the CDR3: TGTGCCACCAGTGATCCACACGGGACAGGGTATTGGAATACGCAGTATTTT.

This clonotype was counted ten times or more. J is TRBJ2-1 and V is TRBV5-1; 8 bases fit TRBD2. The CDR3 has 15 residues. CDR1 is SGHRS and CDR2 is YFSETQ in the germline V gene. Unmatched junction bases numbered 6, after V lost 1 base and J lost 6 bases. This CDR3 is CASSLSLAGSNEQFF. CDR3 DNA sequence: TGCGCCAGCAGCTTGAGCCTAGCGGGTAGCAATGAGCAGTTCTTC.

The chain links TRBV20-1 to TRBJ2-1, with D unresolved. Trimming cost V 4 bases and J 10 bases, with 8 bases left between them. CDR1 DFQATT and CDR2 SNEGSKA come from the germline V gene (reference sequence). The CDR3 extends over 10 amino acids. The CDR3 loop is CSAMIHEQFF. CDR3 nucleotides: TGCAGTGCTATGATACACGAGCAGTTCTTC.

The chain combines TRBV29-1 with TRBJ1-1; tentatively, D is TRBD1 (6 bases). The CDR3 extends over 12 amino acids. Germline CDR1 SQVTM, CDR2 ANQGSEA. Trimming stripped 1 base from V and 8 bases from J, with 11 bases between. The CDR3 region has the DNA TGCAGCGTTGAAGTACAGGGAGAGGAAGCTTTCTTT. Residues: CSVEVQGEEAFF.

Worth noting for this clonotype: Relative to the germline gene, one junction end is altered; a read error may explain this. The V call is TRBV10-2, the J call TRBJ2-7, with TRBD1 matching 7 bases. Germline V lookup: CDR1 WSHSY, CDR2 SAAADI. The CDR3 has 15 amino acids. CDR3 nucleotide sequence: TGCGCCAGCAGCGAGTCCGGCACAGGGGCCTGCGAGCAGTACTTC. It yields the protein CASSESGTGACEQYF.

The chain employs TRBV24-1 and TRBJ2-1; D perhaps matches TRBD2 (7 bases). The V end was cut by 6 bases, the J end by 9 bases, with 8 bases between. CDR1 KGHDR and CDR2 SFDVKD come from the germline V gene. CDR3 length equals 11 residues. DNA for the CDR3: TGTGCCACCAGTAGGGGGGGTGAGCAGTTCTTC. Residues: CATSRGGEQFF.

The chain couples TRBV6-5 to TRBJ2-6; TRBD1 is a possible D gene (5 bases). Trimming took 2 bases from V and 2 from J, leaving 7 bases between them. Germline V gene data show CDR1 as MNHEY and CDR2 as SVGAGI. This CDR3 has 15 amino acids. The CDR3 DNA reads as TGTGCCAGCAGTTACCTACAGGCTGGGGCCAACGTCCTGACTTTC. It translates to CASSYLQAGANVLTF.

The chain recombines TRBV5-4 with TRBJ2-7, with TRBD2 identical over 7 bases. V dropped 2 bases and J dropped 6; count of bases not matched to a gene: 17. The germline CDR1 and CDR2 sequences are SGHNT and YYREEE (reference sequence). The CDR3 runs to 17 residues. The CDR3 spells CASSFPPRGRTRVEQYF. In DNA form, the CDR3 reads TGTGCCAGCAGCTTCCCCCCGCGGGGGAGAACTAGGGTCGAGCAGTACTTC.